This record concerns one T cell receptor beta chain sequence. These data belong to a study of blood T cell repertoires in COVID-19. Study-level background: The study drew acute and convalescent COVID-19 samples from the United States, Italy and Spain.

CDR1 and CDR2 from the germline V gene are MDHEN and SYDVKM. The germline V and J ends were trimmed by 2 bases and 2 bases, with 13 bases remaining between them. The CDR3 loop spans 16 amino acids. In the study's own analysis: How many nucleated cells were present was estimated from reference gene primer amplification. Repertoires were generated with immunoSEQ multiplex PCR, while TCRdb's copy carries only in-frame clones and drops some. V, J and clone size derive from that table, while D and trimming were established from the DNA sequence. This sample yields more than 200,000 clones, of which about 90% are seen a single time; approximately 3.5% belongs to the top ten.

This TCR was sampled from a woman in her 30s who had been exposed to COVID-19. V gene TRBV28 combines with J gene TRBJ1-5, with a weak D call TRBD1 (6 bases). Specimen: PBMCs or T cells enriched from blood (not recorded which). This CDR3 is CASSLISGAGNQPQHF. The CDR3 DNA is TGTGCCAGCAGTTTAATTTCAGGGGCAGGCAATCAGCCCCAGCATTTT.